This is a list of T cell receptor beta chains from one sample in a study of regulatory T cells in long-lasting Graves disease. TCRdb analysed the multiplex PCR reads with MiXCR anew, one entry per CDR3 protein. The sample includes a few hundred thousand distinct CDR3 sequences, around a fifth of them seen just once. These records were also assigned to another study, of T cells in Graves' hyperthyroidism and ophthalmopathy.

Sample: peripheral blood mononuclear cells (PBMCs), taken at new diagnosis, from a patient treated with antithyroid drugs. Receptor source: a woman in her 30s with Graves disease. Each CDR3 is given with its conserved first and last residue. D genes are given only for firm matches. Rows may omit the clone size; those that give it use once, few, many or a size class.

V gene	D gene	clone size	J gene	CDR3 DNA	CDR3 protein
TRBV5-1	.	many	TRBJ2-1	TGCGCCAGCAGCCGGACGGGGGCGAGGGACAATGAGCAGTTCTTC	CASSRTGARDNEQFF
TRBV7-6	.	.	TRBJ2-6	TGTGCCAGCAGCCCTGAGGGGTCTACTGGGGCCAACGTCCTGACTTTC	CASSPEGSTGANVLTF
TRBV5-1	TRBD1	many	TRBJ2-1	TGCGCCAGCAGCCCGGACAGGGGGGAACTTTACAATGAGCAGTTCTTC	CASSPDRGELYNEQFF
TRBV14	.	many	TRBJ2-2	TGTGCCAGCAGTCGGGCCGCGGGCACCGGGGAGCTGTTTTTT	CASSRAAGTGELFF
TRBV19	.	many	TRBJ1-2	TGTGCCAGTAGTATATCGCCAAGCGCAGCTAACTATGGCTACACCTTC	CASSISPSAANYGYTF
TRBV6-1	TRBD1	many	TRBJ2-7	TGTGCCAGCAGCCTAATGTCCGGGACAGGGTCCTACGAGCAGTACTTC	CASSLMSGTGSYEQYF
TRBV18	TRBD1	few	TRBJ1-1	TGTGCCAGCTCACCCCCAGAAGCGGGACAGCGTCTAGCTTTCTTT	CASSPPEAGQRLAFF
TRBV3-1	.	many	TRBJ1-2	TGTGCCAGCAGTCCAGCGGGGGCAGCTAACTATGGCTACACCTTC	CASSPAGAANYGYTF
TRBV27	.	many	TRBJ1-2	TGTGCCAGCAGCCTTCATCGCTCCTATGGCTACACCTTC	CASSLHRSYGYTF
TRBV27	.	many	TRBJ2-1	TGTGCCAGCAGTCTCGGTGTCTACAATGAGCAGTTCTTC	CASSLGVYNEQFF
TRBV10-2	.	.	TRBJ2-7	TGCGCCAGCAGTGACCTAGGGGACCAAGGGAGGAGCGAGCAGTACTTC	CASSDLGDQGRSEQYF
TRBV2	TRBD2	.	TRBJ2-3	TGTGCCAGCAGCTTAGATGTACTAGCGGGAGGCACAGATACGCAGTATTTT	CASSLDVLAGGTDTQYF
TRBV18	TRBD1	.	TRBJ1-2	TGTGCCAGCTCACTAAGGGACAGGTCGGTTTATGGCTACACCTTC	CASSLRDRSVYGYTF